This T cell receptor beta chain came from a study of shared clonotypes between healthy human individuals. General observations from the study: Across subsets, estimated richness was generally greater for naive than for memory populations.

The CDR3 extends over 12 amino acids. Trimming left V 7 bases short and J 7 bases short, with 13 bases between. From germline, CDR1 is MNHNS and CDR2 SASEGT. Points on this clone: Its antigen is not known.

This table comes from immunoSEQ multiplex PCR, and its TCRdb copy is limited to in-frame clones, with some not included. The data show 2,500,000 or so clones, roughly 92% seen once. The authors divided CD4+ cells into CD45RA+ naive and CD45RA-negative memory subsets. The sequence derives from a man aged 18 to 29 in good health. Some clones in this sample may be carry-over from other donors' samples. The source material was naive CD4+ T cells from PBMCs. Subset: CD45RA+ positively selected. This rearrangement joins TRBV6-1 to TRBJ2-5; D may be TRBD1 (6 bases). The CDR3 DNA reads as TGTGCCAGCACTCAGGGGCCGGGGACCCAGTACTTC. It translates to CASTQGPGTQYF.